The clone carrying this T cell receptor (beta chain) was detected only a few times. The entry originates in a study of T cells in Graves' hyperthyroidism and ophthalmopathy. CDR1 and CDR2 from the germline V gene are LNHDA and SQIVND (reference sequence). Trimming shortened V by 4 bases and J by 7 bases, and 14 bases separated the two germline ends. CDR3 size: 14 residues. Regions amplified from RNA transcripts were the TCR beta CDR3 regions. The HTBI primer set served for first-round RT-PCR of the TCR CDR3. TCRdb reprocessed the multiplex PCR reads via MiXCR and lists one record per CDR3 protein. The table lists hundreds of thousands of distinct CDR3 sequences, 15% to 19% of them singletons.

The sample comprised blood. This chain links TRBV19 with TRBJ2-1; D possibly corresponds to TRBD2 (6 bases). This receptor was taken from a woman aged 18-30 years with Graves' hyperthyroidism that later progressed to Graves' ophthalmopathy. CDR3 loop: CASSTSAGGNEQFF. The CDR3 nucleotides read TGTGCCAGTAGTACTAGCGCCGGCGGGAATGAGCAGTTCTTC.